Presented here are 29 T cell receptor beta chains from one specimen sequenced in a study of post-analysis software for immune sequencing data. Study conclusions and caveats: Controls had lower frequencies than patients of 4 or 5 TRBV segments, which included TRBV5-6, TRBV5-1 and TRBV20-1.

Each TCR beta cDNA library carried unique molecular identifiers. One entry per CDR3 protein results from TCRdb running MiXCR on the PCR reads. The repertoire consists of approximately 250,000 distinct CDR3 sequences, with approximately 34% occurring once and the leading ten covering 4% to 6%. The antigens these receptors bind are not known. Material for sequencing was blood. All receptors derive from a girl aged 10-17 years with multiple sclerosis.

This clonotype was seen a handful of times. V is TRBV6-6 and J is TRBJ1-2; TRBD1 aligns across 9 bases. Per germline, CDR1 MNHNY and CDR2 SVGAGI (reference sequence). Trimming cost V 7 bases and J 0 bases; bases outside gene matches: 12. CDR3 size: 17 residues. CDR3 sequence: CASKNNHRGLANYGYTF. The DNA for the CDR3 is TGTGCCAGCAAAAACAATCACAGGGGGCTTGCTAACTATGGCTACACCTTC.

For this clonotype: This may stem from a read error, because a much larger clone lies one nucleotide away. This chain uses TRBV20-1 with TRBJ1-1; D gene uncertain. Trimming removed 5 bases from V and 3 bases from J, with 7 bases in between. This CDR3 is 11 amino acids long. Germline V gives CDR1 DFQATT, CDR2 SNEGSKA (reference sequence). The chain's CDR3 is CSARPHTEAFF. For the CDR3, the DNA is TGCAGTGCTCGGCCGCACACTGAAGCTTTCTTT.

This clonotype was seen at least ten times. The chain uses TRBV29-1 and TRBJ2-1; 9 positions agree with TRBD1. After removal of 6 bases from V and 15 bases from J, the junction contained 9 bases not matched to a gene. In germline, CDR1 is SQVTM, CDR2 ANQGSEA. The CDR3 runs to 11 residues. CDR3 sequence reads: CSVFGGQGSFF. As DNA, the CDR3 is TGCAGCGTATTTGGGGGACAGGGATCGTTCTTC.

This clonotype has a count of ten or more. V and J are TRBV3-1 and TRBJ1-1; D not certain. The CDR3 has 15 residues. Looked up from germline, CDR1 is LGHDT and CDR2 is YNNKEL (reference sequence). V was pared by 0 bases and J by 4 bases, with 12 bases between. The CDR3 protein is CASSQDAGRSTEAFF. CDR3 coding DNA: TGTGCCAGCAGCCAAGATGCCGGCAGGAGCACTGAAGCTTTCTTT.

This clonotype has ten or more counts. J is TRBJ1-1 and V is TRBV4-1; D gene ambiguous. Trimming stripped 0 bases from V and 1 base from J, with 6 bases between. The CDR3 covers 14 residues. Germline V gene lookup returns CDR1 MGHRA and CDR2 YSYEKL. The CDR3 spells CASSQDGKNTEAFF. CDR3 nucleotide sequence: TGCGCCAGCAGCCAAGATGGGAAGAACACTGAAGCTTTCTTT.

This rearrangement joins TRBV7-9 to TRBJ2-1; tentatively, D is TRBD1 (6 bases). The V and J ends lost 5 bases and 5 bases respectively, with 19 bases between them. Germline CDR1 and CDR2: SEHNR and FQNEAQ (reference sequence). The CDR3 is 16 residues long. In nucleotides, the CDR3 is TGTGCCAGCAGCCCCCAGGGGACCGTAGGGGACAATGAGCAGTTCTTC. This gives the protein CASSPQGTVGDNEQFF.

This clonotype was counted ten times or more. This rearrangement joins TRBV9 to TRBJ1-5; D ambiguous. V was trimmed by 0 bases and J by 3 bases, leaving 7 bases between them. The length of the CDR3 is 14 residues. From germline, CDR1 is SGDLS and CDR2 YYNGEE. The CDR3 coding sequence is TGTGCCAGCAGCGTAGGGGAGAACAATCAGCCCCAGCATTTT. Translation gives CASSVGENNQPQHF.

Concerning this clonotype: This could be a read error, since a much larger clone is one nucleotide away. The chain employs TRBV7-9 and TRBJ1-5; no firm D call. Near its end, the DNA agrees better with TRBJ2-3, so the J call may be wrong. Germline values: CDR1 SEHNR, CDR2 FQNEAQ (reference sequence). The CDR3 loop spans 14 amino acids. CDR3 sequence: CASSLAEGDQPQYF. The CDR3 DNA follows: TGTGCCAGCAGCTTAGCGGAAGGAGATCAGCCCCAGTATTTT.

This chain connects TRBV7-9 to TRBJ2-1, with D perhaps TRBD1 (6 bases). Trimming stripped 6 bases from V and 0 bases from J, with 12 bases between. This CDR3 is built from 15 residues. From germline, CDR1 is SEHNR and CDR2 FQNEAQ (reference sequence). The CDR3 region has the DNA TGTGCCAGCAGTTCGACAGGCCTCTCCTACAATGAGCAGTTCTTC. It translates to CASSSTGLSYNEQFF.

This clonotype occurred many times. This sequence joins TRBV21-1 and TRBJ2-3; the table's TRBD1 call for D was not verified on the DNA. TRBV21-1 is a documented pseudogene. This CDR3 spans 15 amino acids. The CDR3 nucleotides are TGTGCCAGCAGCAAAGGGGGACCTCGCACAGATACGCAGTATTTT. It yields the protein CASSKGGPRTDTQYF.

In regard to this clonotype: A read error may be the cause here, since a much bigger clone is one base away. This chain links TRBV28 with TRBJ2-7, with D perhaps matching TRBD2 (7 bases). Trimming stripped 11 bases from V and 2 bases from J, with 25 bases between. The CDR3 sequence is 16 residues long. CDR1 is MDHEN, CDR2 SYDVKM, per germline. As DNA, the CDR3 is TGTGCCGGCAACTCCCCGGGGGGCGGGAAGCCCTACGAGCAGTACTTC. Protein: CAGNSPGGGKPYEQYF.

The chain recombines TRBV29-1 with TRBJ2-1, with unresolved D. This CDR3 region has 12 residues. Germline CDR1 and CDR2: SQVTM and ANQGSEA. Trimming removed 5 bases from V and 7 bases from J, with 12 bases in between. The CDR3 here is CSVRVDLNEQFF. CDR3 DNA sequence: TGCAGCGTTCGAGTCGACCTAAATGAGCAGTTCTTC.

This clonotype was found many times. This sequence joins TRBV6-2 or TRBV6-3 and TRBJ1-5; D is uncertain. Trimming shortened V by 6 bases and J by 5 bases, and 8 bases separated the two germline ends. The CDR3 contains 12 residues. Germline loops: CDR1 MNHEY, CDR2 SVGEGT. CDR3 DNA sequence: TGTGCCAGCAGCCTCCAGCATCAGCCCCAGCATTTT. Translating it yields CASSLQHQPQHF.

This clonotype has more than one count but fewer than ten. This sequence joins TRBV5-1 and TRBJ1-2; 9 nucleotides agree with TRBD1. Germline V CDR1 and CDR2: SGHRS, YFSETQ. The CDR3 has 15 residues. V lost 0 bases and J lost 7; bases outside the gene matches: 7. CDR3 in DNA: TGCGCCAGCAGCTTGGAGACCGGGACAGGGACTGGCTACACCTTC. Residues: CASSLETGTGTGYTF.

In regard to this clonotype: A much larger clone differs from this one at a single base, so this may be a read error. The chain combines TRBV10-2 with TRBJ2-7; 11 positions agree with TRBD2. Looked up from germline, CDR1 is WSHSY and CDR2 is SAAADI. The CDR3 has 13 residues. The V segment lost 6 bases and the J segment 6 bases; nucleotides outside the gene matches: 4. CDR3 DNA sequence: TGCGCCAGCAGGGTGGGGACTAGCGGCGAGCAGTACTTC. It codes for CASRVGTSGEQYF.

This clonotype appeared a few times. The rearrangement joins TRBV6-2 or TRBV6-3 to TRBJ2-1, with 8 nucleotides matching TRBD2. The V gene's germline CDR1 is MNHEY and CDR2 SVGEGT. The CDR3 has 15 residues. V lost 4 bases to trimming and J lost 5 bases; unmatched junction nucleotides: 7. The CDR3 here is CASSSGGANDNEQFF. As DNA, the CDR3 is TGTGCCAGCAGTTCGGGGGGGGCCAATGACAATGAGCAGTTCTTC.

This clonotype was detected many times. The chain has TRBV20-1 and TRBJ2-1, with TRBD2 identical over 8 bases. The germline gives CDR1 DFQATT, CDR2 SNEGSKA (reference sequence). The CDR3 extends over 17 amino acids. With 0 bases clipped from V and 4 bases from J, the junction kept 11 bases outside the gene matches. In DNA form, the CDR3 reads TGCAGTGCTAGAGATCCAAAAACTAGCGGCCCATACAATGAGCAGTTCTTC. Encoded protein: CSARDPKTSGPYNEQFF.

This clonotype was detected many times. The chain employs TRBV5-6 and TRBJ2-5; maybe TRBD2 (6 bases). The CDR3 spans 15 residues. V gave up 0 bases and J gave up 2 bases, with 11 bases separating them. The germline V gene encodes CDR1 SGHDT and CDR2 YYEEEE. CDR3: CASSLERESQETQYF. The CDR3 DNA reads as TGTGCCAGCAGCTTGGAACGGGAGAGTCAAGAGACCCAGTACTTC.

V gene TRBV29-1 combines with J gene TRBJ1-2; D ambiguous. V shed 2 bases and J shed 0 bases, with 13 bases lying between them. CDR3 length equals 15 residues. CDR1 is SQVTM and CDR2 is ANQGSEA in the germline V gene. In nucleotides, the CDR3 is TGCAGCGTTGAAATGGGAGGCCAAGCTAACTATGGCTACACCTTC. Protein: CSVEMGGQANYGYTF.

This clonotype was seen at least ten times. This sequence joins TRBV6-6 and TRBJ2-1, with 9 bases matching TRBD2. V gave up 3 bases and J gave up 4 bases; unmatched junction bases: 10. The CDR3 runs to 17 residues. Per germline, CDR1 MNHNY and CDR2 SVGAGI (reference sequence). CDR3 in amino acids: CASSYSPTSGLYNEQFF. The CDR3 nucleotides read TGTGCCAGCAGTTATTCCCCGACTAGCGGCCTGTACAATGAGCAGTTCTTC.

This clonotype was seen repeatedly, ten times or more. The gene calls are TRBV19 and TRBJ1-5; D is uncertain. This CDR3 is built from 13 residues. CDR1 is LNHDA, CDR2 SQIVND, per germline (reference sequence). The V end lost 3 bases, the J end lost 3 bases, and 6 bases lay between the germline ends. CDR3 protein: CASSMGVNQPQHF. For the CDR3, the DNA is TGTGCCAGTAGTATGGGCGTCAATCAGCCCCAGCATTTT.

The rearrangement joins TRBV7-8 to TRBJ2-3; D unresolved. CDR1 is SGHVS and CDR2 is FQNEAQ in the germline V gene. V was pared by 5 bases and J by 3 bases, with 6 bases between. The CDR3 covers 12 residues. In DNA, the CDR3 is TGTGCCAGCAGCCGCCGGACAGATACGCAGTATTTT. It is translated as CASSRRTDTQYF.

This chain connects TRBV6-5 to TRBJ1-6; 7 positions agree with TRBD1. This CDR3 is built from 16 residues. CDR1 and CDR2 (germline): MNHEY, SVGAGI. The V gene end was trimmed by 0 bases and the J gene end by 10 bases; junction bases not matched to a gene: 9. CDR3 sequence reads: CASSYSGGQGRSPLHF. The DNA for the CDR3 is TGTGCCAGCAGTTACTCAGGGGGCCAGGGAAGATCACCCCTCCACTTT.

Ten or more counts support this clonotype. The chain combines TRBV27 with TRBJ1-1; D perhaps matches TRBD1 (5 bases). Germline assignment: CDR1 MNHEY and CDR2 SMNVEV (reference sequence). V lost 5 bases and J lost 5, with 15 bases in between. This CDR3 is 14 amino acids long. The DNA of the CDR3 is TGTGCCAGCAGTACTCGGGACCTTGGGACTGAAGCTTTCTTT. This sequence encodes CASSTRDLGTEAFF.

This clonotype was seen many times. The chain joins TRBV20-1 to TRBJ1-5; TRBD1 matches 8 bases. Germline V gives CDR1 DFQATT, CDR2 SNEGSKA (reference sequence). The CDR3 length is 15 residues. The J segment lost 4 bases and the V segment lost 6 bases, leaving 11 bases of the junction unmatched. The CDR3 sequence: CSAPRAGGVNQPQHF. The CDR3 nucleotides read TGCAGTGCCCCAAGGGCAGGGGGCGTTAATCAGCCCCAGCATTTT.

There are a few counts of this clonotype. J is TRBJ1-6 and V is TRBV5-1; TRBD1 matches at 9 bases. V dropped 4 bases and J dropped 6; count of bases not matched to a gene: 8. CDR1 and CDR2 (germline): SGHRS, YFSETQ. This CDR3 region has 16 residues. CDR3 nucleotide sequence: TGCGCCAGCAGCGAAGGGGACAGGGCGCCTAATTCACCCCTCCACTTT. Residues: CASSEGDRAPNSPLHF. Looking up the rest from reference TRBV5-1 and TRBJ1-6 gives the full variable domain: KAGVTQTPRYLIKTRGQQVTLSCSPISGHRSVSWYQQTPGQGLQFLFEYFSETQRNKGNFPGRFSGRQFSNSRSEMNVSTLELGDSALYLCASSEGDRAPNSPLHFGNGTRLTVT.

As to this clonotype: This could be a read error, since a much larger clone is one nucleotide away. The chain has TRBV12-3 or TRBV12-4 and TRBJ1-4; 7 bases fit TRBD1. The CDR3 loop spans 13 amino acids. The CDR3 sequence is CASSLGQEEKRFF. The CDR3 region has the DNA TGTGCCAGCAGCCTCGGACAGGAGGAAAAACGGTTTTTT.

This clonotype showed up many times. The chain uses TRBV6-5 and TRBJ2-6; D gene unclear. This CDR3 comprises 14 residues. The V gene's germline CDR1 is MNHEY and CDR2 SVGAGI. The V gene lost 6 bases and the J gene lost 0 bases, with 6 bases spanning the gap. CDR3 sequence reads: CASSYTSGANVLTF. The CDR3 region has the DNA TGTGCCAGCAGCTACACCTCTGGGGCCAACGTCCTGACTTTC.

Comment on this clonotype: Possible read error: a much larger clone is one base away. The chain has TRBV28 and TRBJ1-2; 7 bases map to TRBD1. This CDR3 spans 15 amino acids. V trimming: 3 bases; J trimming: 4 bases; junction bases outside the gene matches: 8. The germline gives CDR1 MDHEN, CDR2 SYDVKM. Here the CDR3 reads CASSFTDRRSYGYTF. The CDR3 DNA is TGTGCCAGCAGTTTCACGGACAGGAGAAGCTATGGCTACACCTTC.